This T cell receptor beta chain was retrieved from a study of shared clonotypes between healthy human individuals (TCRdb year 2020). With respect to the entire study: A couple of women and a few men aged 18 to 49 years were included in the cohort. Per donor, three plates each were used for CD4 naive and CD4 memory, two for CD8 naive, and one for CD8 memory. To estimate repertoire size and how much clonotype sharing occurs between individuals, the study deeply sequenced the blood TCR repertoires of five healthy adults. To increase sequencing depth and limit assay-specific biases, TCR repertoire library preparation and sequencing were carried out by different laboratories using diverse techniques. Per donor, leukapheresis produced somewhere between about 0.85 and 8.9 billion PBMCs.

Donors were healthy HIV-negative adults with no recently reported acute infections or vaccinations. All donors were Caucasian adults living in Nashville, Tennessee, USA. CD4+ T cells were enriched by magnetic negative selection, after which naive cells were positively selected on CD45RA and the negative fraction was taken as the memory subset. After blood collection by leukapheresis, PBMCs were isolated using Ficoll-Histopaque density gradient centrifugation and then cryopreserved in the vapor phase of liquid nitrogen. Analytical flow cytometry was used to check the purity and quantity of every magnetically sorted T cell population. From each sorted fraction, genomic DNA was isolated and quantified by UV absorbance on a Nanodrop 2000c. The germline ends are 16 bases apart after V is trimmed by 4 bases and J by 5 bases. Sequences SGDLS (CDR1) and YYNGEE (CDR2) are obtained from the germline V gene. Counted from cysteine to phenylalanine, this CDR3 has 15 amino acids. Kept here is only the CDR3 DNA, which spans 45 bases and is read in frame from base 1.

A note on this clone: This clone's antigen is unknown. Per-base qualities were not stored, and no clone one base away is much larger.

Study-wide findings and limitations: Rarefaction of sorted-subset datasets indicated incomplete sequencing despite the large sequencing depth. Based on pairwise subsampling, the degree of clonotype sharing among donors was expected to be affected by sequencing depth. Compared with non-shared clonotypes, the clonotypes found in all four sorted-subset donors had higher generation probabilities. Sharing across a few donors was observed for around 5% of naive CD4, 3% to 4% of naive CD8, 2% to 2.5% of memory CD4, and over 0.3% of memory CD8 clonotypes. Because the study included a small number of donors, the genetic and exposure-history diversity represented was limited. Estimated clonotype richness was generally larger for naive than for memory subsets. Sampling was limited to blood, and TCR repertoires in tissue likely differ from TCR repertoires in blood.

Using the deep immunoSEQ assay, multiplex PCR amplified TCR CDR3 regions from genomic DNA. Extracted genomic DNA from each cell subset was distributed evenly across all wells of several immunoSEQ 96-well plates, and each plate was treated as a replicate. For sorted subsets, each replicate PCR was loaded with about 200 ng genomic DNA, equivalent to approximately 33,000 T cell genomes. The purified libraries were quantified using a Qubit 3.0 fluorometer, sized with a Bioanalyzer 2100, and then quantified again using the KAPA Library Quantification kit. A separate single-read 150-cycle Illumina NextSeq 550 flow cell was used to sequence each immunoSEQ 96-well plate. In the source study's methods: Because the immunoSEQ output included only junctional sequences and no quality scores, the filtering could not be the same as the filtering used for full-length reads. To assign V/J genes and CDR3, sequences were annotated against IMGT germline references using PyIR, a Python wrapper for IgBLAST v1.9. Any read was removed if the V/J assignment was weak (E-value above 1e-6), the CDR3 was missing, or the read contained stop codons, out-of-frame junctions, or ambiguous translated residues. V3J clonotypes were defined as sequences sharing an identical inferred V gene, J gene, and CDR3 amino acid sequence. To compute the percentage overlap between repertoires, the number of shared unique clonotypes was divided by the size of the smaller repertoire. RTK rarefaction, the Chao1 estimator, and Recon v2.1 estimates of unobserved clonotypes were used to assess repertoire richness. Generation probabilities were computed with OLGA for all TCRbeta clonotypes obtained by the gDNA method from a handful of donors. TCRdb provides this immuneACCESS table in a form limited to in-frame rearrangements. Some clones are lacking; in checked studies, under half of them reflect an unresolved V gene, and why the rest are absent is not known. The DNA was the basis for D and trimming; V, J and clone size are from that table. The sample has approximately 530,000 clones on record, 95% to 97% of them singletons. The top ten constitute 0.055% to 0.075% of the sample.

The source of this sequence is a woman between 25 and 40 years old in good health. The receptor chain draws on TRBV9 and TRBJ1-5; the D segment cannot be called with confidence. The specimen was naive CD4+ T cells sorted from blood. The cell subset or site label here, explained by the study, means: CD45RA+ positively selected. The sequenced DNA: TGTGCCAGCAGCTTAGAGGACGGGAACTATCAGCCCCAGCATTTT. Its translation reads: CASSLEDGNYQPQHF.